Listed below are T cell receptor beta chains from one sample, sequenced in a study of T cell responses to AZD1222 COVID-19 vaccine. Clones were sequenced by immunoSEQ multiplex PCR, and TCRdb holds only the in-frame ones, with some missing. The sample yields approximately 150,000 clones, approximately 89% seen once. The sample was peripheral blood, taken on day 0 of AZD1222 vaccination. The receptors derive from an adult in good health. Both conserved end residues are part of each CDR3. The order of the fields is J gene, V gene, clone size, D gene, CDR3 protein, CDR3 DNA. A D gene is named only where the DNA matches it firmly. Clone size, where shown, is once, few, many, or a class for clones that have expanded.

TRBJ2-2 | TRBV10-3 | - | - | CAMRRQVNTGELFF | TGTGCCATGCGGCGGCAGGTGAACACCGGGGAGCTGTTTTTT
TRBJ2-1 | TRBV27 | - | - | CASSSYRHTSTQFF | TGTGCCAGCAGTTCCTACAGGCACACCTCTACGCAGTTCTTC
TRBJ2-4 | TRBV5-4 | - | TRBD2 | CASSLAASGKVKDIQYF | TGTGCCAGCAGCTTGGCGGCTAGCGGGAAGGTAAAAGACATTCAGTACTTC
TRBJ1-2 | TRBV29-1 | - | - | CSVEDVQGKYGYTF | TGCAGCGTTGAAGATGTACAGGGAAAATATGGCTACACCTTC
TRBJ2-3 | TRBV6-5 | - | - | CASSAMGTDTQYF | TGTGCCAGCAGCGCTATGGGGACAGATACGCAGTATTTT
TRBJ1-5 | TRBV19 | once | - | CASSIESGASNQPQHF | TGTGCCAGTAGTATAGAGTCGGGGGCTAGCAATCAGCCCCAGCATTTT
TRBJ1-1 | TRBV6-5 | - | - | CASSPLNTEAFF | TGTGCCAGCAGCCCGTTGAACACTGAAGCTTTCTTT
TRBJ2-3 | TRBV30 | - | TRBD2 | CAWKWLKTSGFTDTQYF | TGTGCCTGGAAGTGGTTGAAGACTAGCGGATTCACAGATACGCAGTATTTT
TRBJ1-3 | TRBV15 | once | - | CATSREGRSSGNTIYF | TGTGCCACCAGCAGAGAAGGACGTAGCTCTGGAAACACCATATATTTT
TRBJ2-7 | TRBV20-1 | few | TRBD1 | CSASQGAYEQYF | TGCAGTGCTAGTCAGGGGGCCTACGAGCAGTACTTC
TRBJ1-6 | TRBV5-5 | - | TRBD1 | CASSGRGRNSPLHF | TGTGCCAGCAGCGGTAGGGGGCGAAATTCACCCCTCCACTTT
TRBJ1-4 | TRBV3-1/TRBV3-2 | - | - | CASSPPAQKLFF | TGTGCCAGCAGCCCCCCGGCGCAAAAACTGTTTTTT
TRBJ2-5 | TRBV28 | - | TRBD1 | CASSRDRAPETQYF | TGTGCCAGCAGCCGGGACAGAGCCCCAGAGACCCAGTACTTC
TRBJ2-5 | TRBV28 | - | - | CASSFLRDSPQETQYF | TGTGCCAGCAGTTTCTTGCGGGACAGCCCCCAAGAGACCCAGTACTTC
TRBJ1-1 | TRBV7-6 | - | - | CASSLGWGKDTEAFF | TGTGCCAGCAGCTTAGGTTGGGGTAAGGACACTGAAGCTTTCTTT
TRBJ2-1 | TRBV21-1 | - | - | CASSKAPGFF | TGTGCCAGCAGCAAAGCCCCCGGGTTCTTC
TRBJ1-5 | TRBV2 | - | - | CASSVIGGYQPQHF | TGTGCCAGCAGTGTGATCGGAGGGTATCAGCCCCAGCATTTT
TRBJ2-1 | TRBV3-1/TRBV3-2 | - | TRBD2 | CASSRLAGGFGEQFF | TGTGCCAGCAGCCGACTAGCGGGAGGGTTCGGGGAGCAGTTCTTC
TRBJ1-1 | TRBV5-1 | - | TRBD1 | CASSLGTGRVTEAFF | TGCGCCAGCAGCCTTGGGACAGGGAGGGTCACTGAAGCTTTCTTT
TRBJ1-2 | TRBV6-5 | - | TRBD1 | CASSPSRGGPYGYTF | TGTGCCAGCAGTCCCAGCCGAGGGGGCCCCTATGGCTACACCTTC
TRBJ1-1 | TRBV5-1 | - | - | CASSSQQGGGTEAFF | TGCGCCAGCAGCTCACAACAGGGTGGCGGAACTGAAGCTTTCTTT
TRBJ2-7 | TRBV6-6 | - | - | CASNPRSGLAYEQYF | TGTGCCAGCAATCCGAGGAGCGGATTAGCCTACGAGCAGTACTTC
TRBJ2-6 | TRBV7-9 | - | - | CASSPGSGANVLTF | TGTGCCAGCAGTCCAGGGTCTGGGGCCAACGTCCTGACTTTC
TRBJ2-1 | TRBV7-9 | - | TRBD2 | CASSSKIAGSYNEQFF | TGTGCCAGCAGCTCCAAGATAGCGGGATCCTACAATGAGCAGTTCTTC
TRBJ2-7 | TRBV5-1 | - | TRBD1 | CASSLKGQGLEQYF | TGCGCCAGCAGCTTGAAGGGACAGGGACTCGAGCAGTACTTC
TRBJ1-1 | TRBV18 | - | - | CASSPLDRLDTEAFF | TGTGCCAGCTCACCCCTGGACAGACTGGATACTGAAGCTTTCTTT
TRBJ1-5 | TRBV3-1/TRBV3-2 | - | - | CASSLGWALNQPQHF | TGTGCCAGCAGCCTTGGCTGGGCACTCAATCAGCCCCAGCATTTT
TRBJ2-7 | TRBV27 | - | - | CASSLSLLSYEQYF | TGTGCCAGCAGTTTATCGCTGCTTTCCTACGAGCAGTACTTC
TRBJ1-1 | TRBV4-1 | - | - | CASSQVRGDTEAFF | TGCGCCAGCAGCCAAGTCCGCGGGGACACTGAAGCTTTCTTT
TRBJ2-3 | TRBV7-3 | - | - | CASSYQTDTQYF | TGTGCCAGCAGCTACCAGACAGATACGCAGTATTTT
TRBJ2-7 | TRBV11-2 | - | - | CASSSFKDEQYF | TGTGCCAGCAGCTCCTTTAAGGACGAGCAGTACTTC
TRBJ2-5 | TRBV6-2/TRBV6-3 | - | - | CASSYSGWGETQYF | TGTGCCAGCAGTTACTCGGGCTGGGGAGAGACCCAGTACTTC
TRBJ2-7 | TRBV3-1/TRBV3-2 | - | TRBD2 | CASSQDIGEGEQYF | TGTGCCAGCAGCCAAGATATCGGGGAGGGCGAGCAGTACTTC
TRBJ2-2 | TRBV10-2 | - | - | CASSAILGYTGELFF | TGCGCCAGCAGTGCGATTCTGGGGTACACCGGGGAGCTGTTTTTT
TRBJ1-1 | TRBV27 | - | - | CASSLFRGGTEAFF | TGTGCCAGCAGTTTATTCAGAGGGGGCACTGAAGCTTTCTTT
TRBJ1-3 | TRBV7-9 | - | TRBD1 | CASSYQSTGGNTIYF | TGTGCCAGCAGCTATCAATCGACAGGGGGAAACACCATATATTTT
TRBJ1-1 | TRBV5-6 | - | - | CASSLGYEAAFF | TGTGCCAGCAGCTTGGGCTATGAGGCAGCTTTCTTT
TRBJ2-7 | TRBV4-1 | - | TRBD2 | CASSRGSGRAFGEQYF | TGCGCCAGCAGCCGGGGCAGCGGGAGGGCCTTTGGTGAGCAGTACTTC
TRBJ2-7 | TRBV27 | once | - | CASSSLTYEQYF | TGTGCCAGCAGTTCCCTGACCTACGAGCAGTACTTC
TRBJ2-7 | TRBV19 | - | TRBD2 | CASSMRLAGHEQYF | TGTGCCAGTAGTATGAGACTAGCGGGCCACGAGCAGTACTTC
TRBJ1-1 | TRBV6-5 | - | - | CASTSIGADTEAFF | TGTGCCAGCACTTCAATCGGGGCGGACACTGAAGCTTTCTTT
TRBJ1-3 | TRBV19 | - | - | CASSISGSGGNTIYF | TGTGCCAGTAGTATATCCGGGTCGGGTGGAAACACCATATATTTT
TRBJ1-5 | TRBV28 | - | TRBD1 | CASSLRTGDRQPQHF | TGTGCCAGCAGTTTAAGGACAGGGGACCGGCAGCCCCAGCATTTT
TRBJ2-1 | TRBV9 | - | - | CASSVTFLAEQFF | TGTGCCAGCAGCGTTACGTTCCTAGCGGAGCAGTTCTTC
TRBJ2-5 | TRBV5-4 | - | - | CASSSRNLGETQYF | TGTGCCAGCAGCTCCAGGAACCTGGGAGAGACCCAGTACTTC
TRBJ2-1 | TRBV11-1 | - | - | CASTLGGTADYYGQFF | TGTGCCAGCACCCTGGGGGGGACAGCCGACTATTATGGGCAGTTCTTC
TRBJ1-1 | TRBV6-5 | once | - | CASSYKSNTEAFF | TGTGCCAGCAGTTATAAGTCAAACACTGAAGCTTTCTTT
TRBJ1-5 | TRBV5-1 | few | - | CASASNQPQHF | TGCGCCAGCGCGTCCAATCAGCCCCAGCATTTT
TRBJ2-2 | TRBV5-1 | - | - | CASSLDGGLTGELFF | TGCGCCAGCAGCTTGGATGGGGGGCTCACCGGGGAGCTGTTTTTT
TRBJ2-7 | TRBV6-1 | - | TRBD2 | CASSEVAGGPYEQYF | TGTGCCAGCAGTGAAGTTGCGGGAGGGCCATATGAGCAGTACTTC
TRBJ2-7 | TRBV28 | - | - | CASSLMLGTYEQYF | TGTGCCAGCAGTTTAATGCTAGGGACCTACGAGCAGTACTTC
TRBJ1-1 | TRBV12-5 | - | - | CASGLVLGPEAFF | TGTGCTAGTGGTTTGGTACTGGGCCCTGAAGCTTTCTTT
TRBJ1-4 | TRBV28 | - | - | CASSFQRGSYEKLFF | TGTGCCAGCAGTTTCCAGAGGGGCAGTTATGAAAAACTGTTTTTT
TRBJ1-1 | TRBV6-6 | - | TRBD1 | CASRTGGDEAFF | TGTGCCAGCAGAACAGGGGGTGATGAAGCTTTCTTT
TRBJ2-1 | TRBV25-1 | - | TRBD2 | CASSALGIAGEGEQFF | TGTGCCAGCAGTGCTCTGGGGATAGCGGGAGAGGGTGAGCAGTTCTTC